The entry below describes one TCR beta chain. Mismatch with germline at one junction end may stem from a read error. A modified ARM-PCR protocol with three rounds of nested PCR amplified TCRbeta. TCRdb passed the multiplex PCR reads through MiXCR, listing each CDR3 protein once. The sample contains around 70,000 distinct CDR3 sequences, 55% to 85% of which appear only once. This entry belongs to a study of tumor and adjacent non-tumor tissue in lung cancer. At the level of the study: Some 3.9 million productive TCRbeta reads were obtained per sample on average.

Germline-derived CDR1 and CDR2 are MNHEY and SVGAGI. The CDR3 sequence is 14 residues long. The template was RNA from unsorted bulk tissue. The V gene is TRBV6-5, the J gene TRBJ2-3; D is unresolved. The sequence was obtained from a man in his 60s with non-small cell lung cancer. Sequencing used lung tumor tissue. The CDR3 here is CARSYGYRTDKQYF. Written as DNA, the CDR3 is TGTGCCAGAAGTTATGGGTATCGCACAGATAAGCAGTATTTT.